This TCR beta chain originates from a study of blood T cell repertoires in COVID-19 (dated by TCRdb to about 2020). About the study as a whole: The collaborator samples originated in the United States, Italy and Spain and spanned the acute and convalescent phases of COVID-19. Samples came from the ongoing ImmuneRACE study (first 160 participants) plus 1,254 subjects from 6 global collaborators. The repertoires were made available in a free public database intended to serve as a resource for research on the immune response to SARS-CoV-2. Where available, HLA class I and class II types were obtained from metadata supplied by the sample provider rather than from assay-based typing. The dataset comprised deeply sampled blood TCRbeta repertoires from subjects exposed to, actively infected with, or recovered from COVID-19. The prospective study material was composed of cDNA or gDNA derived from T cells, B-cell-depleted T cells, or PBMCs. Nearly every sample came with metadata listing a de-identified subject ID, COVID-19 status, age in years and sex. Study-wide conclusions, independent of this receptor: Clinical and demographic metadata were provided uncurated, with the amount varying by source and participant.

V and J are truncated by 3 bases and 7 bases respectively, leaving an intervening sequence of 16 bases. The CDR3 runs 14 residues from the cysteine to the phenylalanine. CDR3 DNA is the only sequence kept; it has 42 bases, read in frame from the first base. The germline V gene gives CDR1 as SGDLS and CDR2 as YYNGEE. TCRbeta CDR3 regions were amplified from genomic DNA using the immunoSEQ Assay, a bias-controlled multiplex PCR. Regarding the original processing steps: The number of nucleated cells in each sample was estimated from the amplification of reference gene primers within the assay. Sequence reads were collapsed and filtered to measure the absolute abundance of every unique TCRbeta CDR3 rearrangement. For each sample, productive Simpson clonality was calculated by taking the square root of Simpson's diversity index across productive rearrangements. As stored in TCRdb, this immuneACCESS dataset retains in-frame rearrangements with V and J assigned. A fraction of the clones does not appear; measured against another copy, unresolved V genes explain less than half of the discrepancy, and the remainder lacks a known reason. V and J calls and clone size are those listed in that table; D and trimming were worked out from the DNA. This sample has some 300,000 clones in its table, and around 90% of those were observed once. The leading ten clones occupy under 1.1% of the sample.

One collaborating source in Seattle enrolled patients while the patients were actively infected and followed the patients over time throughout the course of disease. Each collaborating institution followed its own protocols to collect whole blood in K2EDTA tubes. Collaborator samples were shipped for TCRbeta analysis as frozen whole blood, isolated PBMCs, or DNA extracted from either sample type. A note on this clone: Its antigen target is currently unknown. No qualities accompany the bases; no much larger clone lies one base away.

The TCR comes from a woman in her thirties or forties with COVID-19, enrolled during active disease. The V and J genes are TRBV9 and TRBJ1-1, with the identity of the D gene unclear. Sequencing was done on a sample of peripheral blood. DNA sequence: TGTGCCAGCAGCGCCCCCGGTTCCGGGGTTGAAGCTTTCTTT. It translates to CASSAPGSGVEAFF.